Listed below are T cell receptor beta chains from one sample, sequenced in a study of cytomegalovirus exposure and HLA in healthy donors. Sequenced by immunoSEQ multiplex PCR; TCRdb stores in-frame clones only, minus some. The table records 150,000 to 200,000 clones, 84% of them present only once. Sequenced input: PBMCs. The receptors originated from a girl aged 10 to 17 in good health and CMV-seropositive. Both conserved end residues are part of each CDR3. The D gene is left open where the match is weak. Some rows have no size entry. The others give once, few or many, or a class for an expanded clone.

v_gene: TRBV14; j_gene: TRBJ1-2; d_gene: TRBD1; len: 15; abundance: -; CDR3nt: TGTGCCAGCAGCCCCGGGACAGGGAATTACTATGGCTACACCTTC; CDR3aa: CASSPGTGNYYGYTF
v_gene: TRBV2; j_gene: TRBJ1-2; d_gene: -; len: 13; abundance: -; CDR3nt: TGTGCCAGCCTCTTGGGGGGGCACTATGGCTACACCTTC; CDR3aa: CASLLGGHYGYTF
v_gene: TRBV5-1; j_gene: TRBJ1-6; d_gene: -; len: 15; abundance: few; CDR3nt: TGCGCCAGCAGTTCGCAGGGAACTAATAATTCACCCCTCCACTTT; CDR3aa: CASSSQGTNNSPLHF
v_gene: TRBV18; j_gene: TRBJ1-2; d_gene: TRBD1; len: 14; abundance: -; CDR3nt: TGTGCCAGCTCACCGGGACAGGGGGTAGGAGGCTACACCTTC; CDR3aa: CASSPGQGVGGYTF
v_gene: TRBV7-9; j_gene: TRBJ2-1; d_gene: TRBD2; len: 17; abundance: -; CDR3nt: TGTGCCAGCAGCTCCCTCTCTGCCAGCGGGGGGGCAAATGAGCAGTTCTTC; CDR3aa: CASSSLSASGGANEQFF
v_gene: TRBV5-1; j_gene: TRBJ1-1; d_gene: -; len: 14; abundance: -; CDR3nt: TGCGCCAGCAGCTGGCAGACAAGTAACACTGAAGCTTTCTTT; CDR3aa: CASSWQTSNTEAFF
v_gene: TRBV7-9; j_gene: TRBJ1-1; d_gene: -; len: 14; abundance: -; CDR3nt: TGTGCCAGCAGCTTAACAGGGCTGAACACTGAAGCTTTCTTT; CDR3aa: CASSLTGLNTEAFF
v_gene: TRBV11-2; j_gene: TRBJ2-1; d_gene: -; len: 18; abundance: -; CDR3nt: TGTGCCAGCAGCTCAGTCAGGGGCGCGAGGTTTATATGGGGTGAGCAGTTCTTC; CDR3aa: CASSSVRGARFIWGEQFF
v_gene: TRBV11-2; j_gene: TRBJ1-2; d_gene: -; len: 17; abundance: -; CDR3nt: TGTGCCAGCAGACCTCATACCATCCGGGACTCAAACTATGGCTACACCTTC; CDR3aa: CASRPHTIRDSNYGYTF
v_gene: TRBV6-5; j_gene: TRBJ1-5; d_gene: TRBD1; len: 15; abundance: -; CDR3nt: TGTGCCAGCAGTTATGACAGGGGGCGAGGGCAGCCCCAGCATTTT; CDR3aa: CASSYDRGRGQPQHF
v_gene: TRBV18; j_gene: TRBJ2-5; d_gene: TRBD2; len: 20; abundance: few; CDR3nt: TGTGCCAGCTCACCACCGGGCCTAGCGGGGGTGATTGGGAGAAAAGAGACCCAGTACTTC; CDR3aa: CASSPPGLAGVIGRKETQYF
v_gene: TRBV5-6; j_gene: TRBJ1-2; d_gene: -; len: 14; abundance: -; CDR3nt: TGTGCCAGCAGTCCCGGAGGAAGGGTTTCTGGCTACACCTTC; CDR3aa: CASSPGGRVSGYTF
v_gene: TRBV19; j_gene: TRBJ1-1; d_gene: TRBD1; len: 14; abundance: -; CDR3nt: TGTGCCAGTAGTAAAGGACAGGGGAACACTGAAGCTTTCTTT; CDR3aa: CASSKGQGNTEAFF
v_gene: TRBV30; j_gene: TRBJ2-7; d_gene: -; len: 11; abundance: -; CDR3nt: TGTGCCTGGAGCGCCGCCTACGAGCAGTACTTC; CDR3aa: CAWSAAYEQYF
v_gene: TRBV7-7; j_gene: TRBJ2-5; d_gene: TRBD2; len: 14; abundance: -; CDR3nt: TGTGCTAGCAGCCCCTCGGGGGGTGGTGAGACCCAGTACTTC; CDR3aa: CASSPSGGGETQYF
v_gene: TRBV10-3; j_gene: TRBJ1-5; d_gene: TRBD1; len: 15; abundance: -; CDR3nt: TGTGCCATCAGTGTAGACAGGGCTTCGGGTCAGCCCCAGCATTTT; CDR3aa: CAISVDRASGQPQHF
v_gene: TRBV6-5; j_gene: TRBJ2-7; d_gene: TRBD1; len: 12; abundance: -; CDR3nt: TGTGCCAGCAGTCGGACAGGGCGGGAGCAGTACTTC; CDR3aa: CASSRTGREQYF
v_gene: TRBV19; j_gene: TRBJ1-6; d_gene: TRBD1; len: 14; abundance: few; CDR3nt: TGTGCCAGTAGTATAACAGGGGGGAATTCACCCCTCCACTTT; CDR3aa: CASSITGGNSPLHF
v_gene: TRBV2; j_gene: TRBJ1-5; d_gene: TRBD1; len: 16; abundance: -; CDR3nt: TGTGCCAGCAGTGACCGGGACAGGTTTCGGGGTCAGCCCCAGCATTTT; CDR3aa: CASSDRDRFRGQPQHF
v_gene: TRBV29-1; j_gene: TRBJ2-7; d_gene: -; len: 14; abundance: -; CDR3nt: TGCAGCGTTGATGGGGGGACAGAGCCCTACGAGCAGTACTTC; CDR3aa: CSVDGGTEPYEQYF
v_gene: TRBV6-1; j_gene: TRBJ2-1; d_gene: TRBD1; len: 16; abundance: -; CDR3nt: TGTGCCAGCAGTGACGGACAGGGACTTTCCTACAATGAGCAGTTCTTC; CDR3aa: CASSDGQGLSYNEQFF
v_gene: TRBV7-3; j_gene: TRBJ1-1; d_gene: -; len: 14; abundance: once; CDR3nt: TGTGCCAGCAGCCCGTTGACAGCGAACACTGAAGCTTTCTTT; CDR3aa: CASSPLTANTEAFF
v_gene: TRBV7-9; j_gene: TRBJ1-6; d_gene: TRBD1; len: 17; abundance: -; CDR3nt: TGTGCCTGGGCCACAGGGGGCCTAAGCTCCTATAATTCACCCCTCCACTTT; CDR3aa: CAWATGGLSSYNSPLHF
v_gene: TRBV29-1; j_gene: TRBJ2-5; d_gene: TRBD2; len: 17; abundance: -; CDR3nt: TGCAGCGTTGAAGGAGGACTAGCGGGGGGCTTCCAAGAGACCCAGTACTTC; CDR3aa: CSVEGGLAGGFQETQYF
v_gene: TRBV5-1; j_gene: TRBJ1-4; d_gene: -; len: 15; abundance: -; CDR3nt: TGCGCCAGCAGCTTGGTCCCGGAGGATAATGAAAAACTGTTTTTT; CDR3aa: CASSLVPEDNEKLFF
v_gene: TRBV10-1; j_gene: TRBJ2-2; d_gene: -; len: 10; abundance: -; CDR3nt: TGCGCCAGGACAGGCCGGGAGCTGTTTTTT; CDR3aa: CARTGRELFF
v_gene: TRBV9; j_gene: TRBJ1-2; d_gene: TRBD1; len: 13; abundance: few; CDR3nt: TGTGCCAGCAGCGTAGAACAGGGGTATGGCTACACCTTC; CDR3aa: CASSVEQGYGYTF
v_gene: TRBV6-1; j_gene: TRBJ2-2; d_gene: -; len: 14; abundance: -; CDR3nt: TGTGCCAGCAGTGCGTACATGAACACCGGGGAGCTGTTTTTT; CDR3aa: CASSAYMNTGELFF
v_gene: TRBV28; j_gene: TRBJ1-1; d_gene: -; len: 11; abundance: -; CDR3nt: TGTGCCAGCACCCCGGGTATACAAGCTTTCTTT; CDR3aa: CASTPGIQAFF
v_gene: TRBV14; j_gene: TRBJ1-2; d_gene: -; len: 13; abundance: -; CDR3nt: TGTGCCAGCAGCCGGGGAGCTAACTATGGCTACACCTTC; CDR3aa: CASSRGANYGYTF
v_gene: TRBV10-2; j_gene: TRBJ2-2; d_gene: TRBD1; len: 13; abundance: once; CDR3nt: TGCGCCAGCATGGCAGGGGGCACCGGGGAGCTGTTTTTT; CDR3aa: CASMAGGTGELFF
v_gene: TRBV30; j_gene: TRBJ1-1; d_gene: -; len: 11; abundance: -; CDR3nt: TGTGCCTGGAGAGGGGAGGGTGAAGCTTTCTTT; CDR3aa: CAWRGEGEAFF
v_gene: TRBV7-2; j_gene: TRBJ2-1; d_gene: TRBD2; len: 15; abundance: -; CDR3nt: TGTGCCAGCAGCTTAGTAAAGGGACTAGTAGATGAGCAGTTCTTC; CDR3aa: CASSLVKGLVDEQFF
v_gene: TRBV23-1; j_gene: TRBJ1-4; d_gene: -; len: 15; abundance: -; CDR3nt: TGCGCCTCCGGAGGGTCGGCGAAGGGGAATGAAAAACTGTTTTTT; CDR3aa: CASGGSAKGNEKLFF
v_gene: TRBV5-6; j_gene: TRBJ1-1; d_gene: TRBD1; len: 16; abundance: few; CDR3nt: TGTGCCAGCAGCGATCCGGGACAGGGCCCGAACACTGAAGCTTTCTTT; CDR3aa: CASSDPGQGPNTEAFF